A single T cell receptor beta chain is shown here with its context. Here immunoSEQ multiplex PCR was the method, and the copy in TCRdb shows in-frame clones only, minus some. The sample comprises hundreds of thousands of clones, 85% to 90% of which are singletons, and under 14% rests with the top ten. Germline V lookup: CDR1 LNHDA, CDR2 SQIVND (reference sequence). The CDR3 runs to 16 residues. Unmatched junction bases numbered 4, after V lost 4 bases and J lost 2 bases. The entry originates in a study of blood T cell repertoires in COVID-19. The source of this sequence is a man aged 45-65 years with COVID-19, enrolled during active disease. The chain employs TRBV19 and TRBJ2-7, with 14 bases fitting TRBD2. Sample: peripheral blood. For the CDR3, the DNA is TGTGCCAGTAGTACGGGACTAGCGGGAGACGCCTACGAGCAGTACTTC. It is translated as CASSTGLAGDAYEQYF.